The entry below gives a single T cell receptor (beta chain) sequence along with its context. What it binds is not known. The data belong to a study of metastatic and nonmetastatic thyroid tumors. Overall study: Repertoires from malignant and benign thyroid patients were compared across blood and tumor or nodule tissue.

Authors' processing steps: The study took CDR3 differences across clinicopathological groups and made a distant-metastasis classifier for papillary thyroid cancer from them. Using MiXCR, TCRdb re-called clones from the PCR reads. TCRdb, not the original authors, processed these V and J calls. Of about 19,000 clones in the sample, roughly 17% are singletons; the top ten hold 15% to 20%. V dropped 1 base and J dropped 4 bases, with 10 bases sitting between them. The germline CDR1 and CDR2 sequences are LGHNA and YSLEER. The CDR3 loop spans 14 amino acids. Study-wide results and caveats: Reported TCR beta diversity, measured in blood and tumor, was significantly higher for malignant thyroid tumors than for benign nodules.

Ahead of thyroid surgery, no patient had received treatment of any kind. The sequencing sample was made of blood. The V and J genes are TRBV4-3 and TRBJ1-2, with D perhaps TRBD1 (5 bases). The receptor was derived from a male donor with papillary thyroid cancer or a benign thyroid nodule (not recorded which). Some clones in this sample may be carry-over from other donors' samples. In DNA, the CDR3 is TGCGCCAGCAGCCAAGGTCAGGGAAGCTATGGCTACACCTTC. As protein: CASSQGQGSYGYTF.